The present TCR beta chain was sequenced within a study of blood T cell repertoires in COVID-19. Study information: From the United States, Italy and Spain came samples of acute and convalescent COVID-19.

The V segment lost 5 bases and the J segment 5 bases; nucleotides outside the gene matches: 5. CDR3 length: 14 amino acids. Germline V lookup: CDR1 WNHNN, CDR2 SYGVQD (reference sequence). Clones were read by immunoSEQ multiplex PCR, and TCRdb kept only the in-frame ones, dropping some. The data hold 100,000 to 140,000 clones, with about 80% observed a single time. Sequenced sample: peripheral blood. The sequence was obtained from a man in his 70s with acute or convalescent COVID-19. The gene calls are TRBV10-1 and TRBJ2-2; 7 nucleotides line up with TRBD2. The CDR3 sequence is CASSPLAVTGELFF. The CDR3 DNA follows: TGCGCCAGCAGTCCTCTAGCGGTTACCGGGGAGCTGTTTTTT.